This TCR beta chain was identified during a study of somatic mutations in cytotoxic T cells in rheumatoid arthritis. Method: immunoSEQ multiplex PCR; TCRdb's copy keeps in-frame clones and lacks some. The table records under 20,000 clones, 70% to 80% of them present only once. The ends were cut back, 2 bases at V and 8 bases at J, with 18 bases in the middle. Germline lookup yields CDR1 SEHNR and CDR2 FQNEAQ (reference sequence). The length of the CDR3 is 16 residues. Sequencing was carried out using CD8+ T cells sorted from blood. This TCR was recovered from an adult with rheumatoid arthritis. V and J are TRBV7-9 and TRBJ1-4; TRBD1 is a possible D gene (5 bases). The CDR3 DNA is TGTGCCAGCAGCTTATGGGGACGGGTTAACGGGGAAAAACTGTTTTTT. It specifies CASSLWGRVNGEKLFF.